The 30 T cell receptor beta chains below were found in one sample sequenced in a study of blood T cell repertoires in COVID-19. Sequencing used immunoSEQ multiplex PCR; TCRdb keeps in-frame clones, though not all of them. This table holds roughly 140,000 clones, about 90% found once. Sequences were obtained from PBMCs or T cells enriched from blood (not recorded which). These receptors were taken from a man in his sixties who had recovered from COVID-19.

The chain recombines TRBV6-1 with TRBJ2-7, with 9 bases matching TRBD1. Germline lookup yields CDR1 MNHNS and CDR2 SASEGT. After removal of 5 bases from V and 6 bases from J, the junction contained 5 bases not matched to a gene. CDR3 length: 13 residues. For the CDR3, the DNA is TGTGCCAGCAGTCGGGACAGGGTACGCGAGCAGTACTTC. As protein: CASSRDRVREQYF.

The chain couples TRBV23-1 to TRBJ2-1; D remains unclear. TRBV23-1 is an ORF; its function is uncertain. There are 14 residues in the CDR3. Between the trimmed V and J ends, which lost 6 bases and 5 bases, there was a span of 14 bases. The CDR3 loop is CASSQSAIDNEQFF. DNA for the CDR3: TGCGCCAGCAGCCAGTCAGCGATTGACAATGAGCAGTTCTTC.

The V call is TRBV3-1 (or the pseudogene TRBV3-2), the J call TRBJ2-4, with 12 bases lining up with TRBD1. The germline CDR1 and CDR2 sequences are LGHDT and YNNKEL (reference sequence). Unmatched junction bases numbered 9, after V lost 3 bases and J lost 0 bases. The CDR3 runs 19 residues. The CDR3 loop is CASSHPGQGAGLAKNIQYF. The CDR3 DNA follows: TGTGCCAGCAGCCACCCGGGACAGGGGGCAGGTTTAGCCAAAAACATTCAGTACTTC.

The chain joins TRBV14 to TRBJ1-2; TRBD1 matches at 7 bases. This CDR3 comprises 17 residues. The germline V gene encodes CDR1 SGHDN and CDR2 FVKESK. V was pared by 0 bases and J by 7 bases, with 14 bases of the junction left unmatched. The CDR3 protein is CASSQDSRYRGRGGYTF. The DNA of the CDR3 is TGTGCCAGCAGCCAAGATTCGCGTTACAGGGGCCGGGGTGGCTACACCTTC.

The chain recombines TRBV18 with TRBJ2-7; 7 nucleotides line up with TRBD1. The CDR3 consists of 16 residues. The V gene end was trimmed by 9 bases and the J gene end by 4 bases; junction bases not matched to a gene: 18. The V gene's germline CDR1 is KGHSH and CDR2 LQKENI. CDR3 sequence reads: CARQLPPTGVAYEQYF. DNA of the CDR3: TGTGCCAGGCAGCTCCCTCCTACAGGGGTCGCTTACGAGCAGTACTTC.

V is TRBV5-4 and J is TRBJ2-7; 8 bases map to TRBD2. CDR3 length equals 14 residues. V gave up 1 base and J gave up 6 bases; unmatched junction bases: 6. Germline CDR1 and CDR2: SGHNT and YYREEE (reference sequence). DNA for the CDR3: TGTGCCAGCAGCTTGAACGGGAGGGGTCGCGAGCAGTACTTC. It is translated as CASSLNGRGREQYF. Variable domain in full (rest from reference TRBV5-4 and TRBJ2-7): ETGVTQSPTHLIKTRGQQVTLRCSSQSGHNTVSWYQQALGQGPQFIFQYYREEENGRGNFPPRFSGLQFPNYSSELNVNALELDDSALYLCASSLNGRGREQYFGPGTRLTVT.

This sequence joins TRBV2 and TRBJ2-6; no clear D. The CDR3 covers 13 residues. V lost 8 bases and J 2 bases, leaving 7 bases between the germline ends. Germline V gene sequence: CDR1 SNHLY, CDR2 FYNNEI. The CDR3 nucleotides are TGTGCCAGCGAGAAGACTGGGGCCAACGTCCTGACTTTC. Its protein is CASEKTGANVLTF.

The V gene is TRBV5-5, the J gene TRBJ2-3; 14 bases are a match to TRBD2. V shed 3 bases, J shed 5 bases, and the junction held 5 bases outside the gene matches. Germline loops: CDR1 SGHKS, CDR2 YYEKEE (reference sequence). CDR3 size: 16 residues. The CDR3, as DNA: TGTGCCAGCAGCTCGGGACTAGCGGGGGTTATAGATACGCAGTATTTT. Amino acid sequence: CASSSGLAGVIDTQYF.

This chain uses TRBV19 with TRBJ2-2; D is unresolved. Germline assignment: CDR1 LNHDA and CDR2 SQIVND (reference sequence). Trimming took off 3 bases at V and 6 bases at J, with 14 bases between the two ends. The CDR3 is 15 residues long. CDR3 sequence (DNA): TGTGCCAGTAGTATTCCCCTAGAGGCGGCCGGGGAGCTGTTTTTT. Its translation: CASSIPLEAAGELFF.

The CDR3 DNA reads as TGTGCCAGCAGTTACTCGAGCGGCGGACTTAACTATGGCTACACCTTC. The encoded protein is CASSYSSGGLNYGYTF. The chain recombines TRBV6-6 with TRBJ1-2; no reliable D call. The CDR3 covers 16 residues. Trimming pared 0 bases from V and 1 base from J, leaving 12 bases between. Germline CDR1 reads MNHNY; CDR2 reads SVGAGI (reference sequence).

This rearrangement joins TRBV11-3 to TRBJ2-1; D uncertain. Trimming took 3 bases from V and 7 from J, leaving 13 bases between them. The CDR3 is 14 residues long. Germline lookup yields CDR1 SGHNT and CDR2 YENEEA. The CDR3 region has the DNA TGTGCCAGCAGCTTTAGCAGCGCCCTGAATGAGCAGTTCTTC. It yields the protein CASSFSSALNEQFF.

The J gene is TRBJ2-7, the V gene TRBV5-6; a possible D gene is TRBD1 (6 bases). V was trimmed by 8 bases and J by 3 bases, leaving 18 bases between them. Germline values: CDR1 SGHDT, CDR2 YYEEEE. The CDR3 extends over 14 amino acids. DNA of the CDR3: TGTGCCAGGAACGGACAGCTCAGGGGCTACGAGCAGTACTTC. Protein sequence: CARNGQLRGYEQYF.

This chain joins TRBV19 and TRBJ2-7; no definite D call. Trimming shortened V by 5 bases and J by 2 bases, and 13 bases separated the two germline ends. The CDR3 runs 14 residues. Germline V CDR1 and CDR2: LNHDA, SQIVND (reference sequence). The CDR3 reads CASSVTPRTYEQYF. The CDR3 DNA reads TGTGCCAGTAGTGTCACCCCGCGGACCTACGAGCAGTACTTC.

This clone has just one count. The rearrangement uses TRBV6-5 and TRBJ1-5; D perhaps matches TRBD1 (5 bases). Germline-derived CDR1 and CDR2 are MNHEY and SVGAGI. With 8 bases removed from V and 1 base from J, the gap between germline ends came to 15 bases. There are 15 residues in the CDR3. The CDR3: CASRPGGGSNQPQHF. The CDR3 DNA follows: TGTGCCAGCCGCCCTGGGGGGGGAAGCAATCAGCCCCAGCATTTT.

Comment on this clone: Other DNA sequences in this specimen translate into the identical CDR3. The J gene is TRBJ2-7, the V gene TRBV9, with D uncertain. The CDR3 is 14 amino acids. V shed 0 bases and J shed 0 bases, with 7 bases lying between them. Per germline, CDR1 SGDLS and CDR2 YYNGEE. CDR3 DNA: TGTGCCAGCAGCGTAGGGTCGAGCTCCTACGAGCAGTACTTC. Translated: CASSVGSSSYEQYF.

This rearrangement joins TRBV2 to TRBJ1-1; TRBD1 matches at 8 bases. Germline trimming cut 6 bases from V and 3 bases from J; bases unmatched to any gene: 6. The germline CDR1 and CDR2 sequences are SNHLY and FYNNEI. This CDR3 has 14 residues. The CDR3 region has the DNA TGTGCCAGCAGGGAGACAGGGGCGGACACTGAAGCTTTCTTT. Protein: CASRETGADTEAFF.

A few counts support this clone. The chain couples TRBV9 to TRBJ1-1; 10 nucleotides match TRBD1. The germline gives CDR1 SGDLS, CDR2 YYNGEE. The CDR3 is 16 residues long. With 0 bases clipped from V and 5 bases from J, the junction kept 7 bases outside the gene matches. For the CDR3, the DNA is TGTGCCAGCAGCGTAGGACAGGGGGCTGGGAGGACTGAAGCTTTCTTT. Its translation: CASSVGQGAGRTEAFF. The variable domain in full, with the rest retrieved from reference TRBV9 and TRBJ1-1, is DSGVTQTPKHLITATGQRVTLRCSPRSGDLSVYWYQQSLDQGLQFLIQYYNGEERAKGNILERFSAQQFPDLHSELNLSSLELGDSALYFCASSVGQGAGRTEAFFGQGTRLTVV.

V and J are TRBV6-5 and TRBJ1-6; D is perhaps TRBD1 (5 bases). The length of the CDR3 is 15 residues. Germline loops: CDR1 MNHEY, CDR2 SVGAGI. The V gene lost 5 bases and the J gene lost 9 bases, with 17 bases spanning the gap. Written as DNA, the CDR3 is TGTGCCAGCAGTACCCGAACAGGTGATGGTTCACCCCTCCACTTT. This translates into CASSTRTGDGSPLHF.

The chain has TRBV2 and TRBJ2-3; TRBD2 matches at 9 bases. This CDR3 is 15 amino acids long. Per the germline V gene, CDR1 is SNHLY and CDR2 is FYNNEI. The V and J ends lost 7 bases and 6 bases, in that order; junction bases with no gene match: 11. CDR3 bases: TGTGCCAGCACTCCTAGGGCTAGCGGGGTTGATACGCAGTATTTT. This encodes CASTPRASGVDTQYF.

This chain joins TRBV3-1 (or the pseudogene TRBV3-2) and TRBJ1-2; D ambiguous. Trimming pared 7 bases from V and 6 bases from J, leaving 21 bases between. CDR3 length: 15 amino acids. CDR1 is LGHDT and CDR2 is YNNKEL in the germline V gene (reference sequence). CDR3 bases: TGTGCCAGCACCCTAGCCGGCAGCCGTGGGGATGGCTACACCTTC. Protein: CASTLAGSRGDGYTF.

V and J are TRBV28 and TRBJ2-1; maybe TRBD2 (5 bases). The germline gives CDR1 MDHEN, CDR2 SYDVKM. Trimming took 2 bases from V and 8 from J, leaving 10 bases between them. The CDR3 loop spans 13 amino acids. The CDR3 region has the DNA TGTGCCAGCAGTTTACCAGCAGCGGATGAGCAGTTCTTC. Translation gives CASSLPAADEQFF.

The chain combines TRBV7-8 with TRBJ1-6; TRBD1 matches 10 bases. CDR1 and CDR2 (germline): SGHVS, FQNEAQ. The trim removed 5 bases at V and 7 bases at J, leaving 2 bases unmatched. The CDR3 extends over 14 amino acids. The CDR3 is CASSRDRGNSPLHF. The CDR3 DNA is TGTGCCAGCAGCCGGGACAGGGGCAATTCACCCCTCCACTTT.

The chain couples TRBV6-5 to TRBJ2-7; 9 bases fit TRBD1. From germline, CDR1 is MNHEY and CDR2 SVGAGI. CDR3 length: 13 residues. V lost 7 bases, J lost 4 bases, and 5 bases stayed unmatched. This chain's CDR3 is CASISTGGYEQYF. The CDR3 bases are TGTGCCAGCATTTCGACAGGGGGGTACGAGCAGTACTTC.

This clone was counted a single time. The chain couples TRBV10-3 to TRBJ1-5, with TRBD1 matching over 7 bases. V shed 2 bases, J shed 3 bases, and the junction held 4 bases outside the gene matches. The length of the CDR3 is 15 residues. Germline CDR1 ENHRY, CDR2 SYGVKD. The CDR3 protein is CAISESTGDNQPQHF. The CDR3 coding sequence is TGTGCCATCAGTGAGAGTACAGGGGACAATCAGCCCCAGCATTTT.

This rearrangement joins TRBV28 to TRBJ1-1, with no clear D. V was shortened by 1 base and J by 0 bases, with 3 bases between the two germline ends. Per germline, CDR1 MDHEN and CDR2 SYDVKM. The length of the CDR3 is 13 residues. In DNA form, the CDR3 reads TGTGCCAGCAGTTTATCCTTGAACACTGAAGCTTTCTTT. Translated, it gives CASSLSLNTEAFF.

The chain is built from TRBV19 and TRBJ1-2, with TRBD1 as a possible D gene (6 bases). This CDR3 spans 15 amino acids. V lost 7 bases and J lost 0, with 15 bases in between. Germline CDR1 and CDR2: LNHDA and SQIVND (reference sequence). In DNA, the CDR3 is TGTGCCAGTAACTCAAGACAGGCCTCTAACTATGGCTACACCTTC. This translates into CASNSRQASNYGYTF. Together with reference TRBV19 and TRBJ1-2, the CDR3 gives the full variable domain: DGGITQSPKYLFRKEGQNVTLSCEQNLNHDAMYWYRQDPGQGLRLIYYSQIVNDFQKGDIAEGYSVSREKKESFPLTVTSAQKNPTAFYLCASNSRQASNYGYTFGSGTRLTVV.

The chain employs TRBV28 and TRBJ1-4; D call uncertain. This CDR3 is built from 12 residues. V was shortened by 9 bases and J by 10 bases, with 15 bases between the two germline ends. Germline loops: CDR1 MDHEN, CDR2 SYDVKM. CDR3 loop: CASSLRSRKLFF. The CDR3 nucleotides are TGTGCCAGTTCCCTGCGGAGCCGAAAACTGTTTTTT.

The gene calls are TRBV18 and TRBJ2-1; 13 positions agree with TRBD2. Looked up from germline, CDR1 is KGHSH and CDR2 is LQKENI. Germline trimming cut 2 bases from V and 8 bases from J; bases unmatched to any gene: 9. This CDR3 is built from 17 residues. The chain's CDR3 is CASSPRTSGGGRDEQFF. CDR3 coding DNA: TGTGCCAGCTCACCAAGGACTAGCGGGGGAGGAAGGGATGAGCAGTTCTTC.

The chain uses TRBV10-3 and TRBJ1-4; no firm D call. Germline values: CDR1 ENHRY, CDR2 SYGVKD. The V end lost 6 bases, the J end lost 8 bases, and 10 bases lay between the germline ends. The CDR3 has 12 amino acids. CDR3 nucleotides: TGTGCCATCAGCGGGGATGACGAAAAACTGTTTTTT. Residues: CAISGDDEKLFF.

The chain employs TRBV5-1 and TRBJ1-5; D possibly corresponds to TRBD1 (5 bases). Germline V CDR1 and CDR2: SGHRS, YFSETQ. The CDR3 consists of 14 residues. V was trimmed by 4 bases and J by 0 bases, leaving 8 bases between them. DNA for the CDR3: TGCGCCAGCAGCCCCGGACATAGCAATCAGCCCCAGCATTTT. Translating it yields CASSPGHSNQPQHF.